The rows below give T cell receptor beta chains drawn from one sample of a study of blood T cell repertoires in COVID-19. The protocol was immunoSEQ multiplex PCR, while the TCRdb copy is restricted to in-frame clones and leaves out a portion. Of 200,000 to 250,000 clones listed, 86% are singletons. The specimen sequenced was peripheral blood. All receptors derive from a man between 50 and 59 years old with acute or convalescent COVID-19. The CDR3 runs from the conserved cysteine through the conserved F or W. D genes are given only for firm matches. Part of the rows lack a size; the others show once, few, many or a class for expanded clones.

TGTGCCAGCAGTGATCCGGGAGGGGAGCTTGGCTACACCTTC	CASSDPGGELGYTF	NA	TRBV2	TRBJ1-2	NA
TGTGCCAGCAGTTCGAAAAGACAGGAGAACACTGAAGCTTTCTTT	CASSSKRQENTEAFF	NA	TRBV6-2/TRBV6-3	TRBJ1-1	NA
TGTGCCAGCAGCCCCAGGACTAGCGGCAGCTCCTACAATGAGCAGTTCTTC	CASSPRTSGSSYNEQFF	NA	TRBV7-3	TRBJ2-1	TRBD2
TGTGCCAGTAGTATGGGACAGGGGTATGAAAAACTGTTTTTT	CASSMGQGYEKLFF	NA	TRBV19	TRBJ1-4	TRBD1
TGTGCCAGCAGCGGGGACTTTTACGAGCAGTACTTC	CASSGDFYEQYF	few	TRBV11-2	TRBJ2-7	NA
TGTGCCAGCAACCCCGGGACAGAGACTAGGGGCTACACCTTC	CASNPGTETRGYTF	NA	TRBV6-5	TRBJ1-2	TRBD1
TGTGCCAGTAAGGCGCGGGGGGGTACAGATACGCAGTATTTT	CASKARGGTDTQYF	NA	TRBV19	TRBJ2-3	TRBD2
TGCGCCAGCAGCCCGAGAGGCCTTGGGGATACGCAGTATTTT	CASSPRGLGDTQYF	NA	TRBV5-1	TRBJ2-3	NA
TGTGCCAGCAGCGCAACCGGGACACCTATTACCTATGGCTACACCTTC	CASSATGTPITYGYTF	NA	TRBV9	TRBJ1-2	NA
TGTGCCAGCAGCTTGGCGCAGGGTGGGTCTGGAAACACCATATATTTT	CASSLAQGGSGNTIYF	NA	TRBV5-4	TRBJ1-3	NA
TGTGCCAGCAGTGTTCGACAGGGTGATGGCTACACCTTC	CASSVRQGDGYTF	NA	TRBV2	TRBJ1-2	TRBD1
TGTGCCAGTAGACCCGACTTCGGCGAGAACACTGAAGCTTTCTTT	CASRPDFGENTEAFF	NA	TRBV19	TRBJ1-1	NA
TGCGCCAGCAGTTCAATTGGGACAGCGAACACCGGGGAGCTGTTTTTT	CASSSIGTANTGELFF	NA	TRBV5-1	TRBJ2-2	TRBD1
TGTGCCAGCAGTTGGGACAGGGATTATGGCTACACCTTC	CASSWDRDYGYTF	NA	TRBV27	TRBJ1-2	TRBD1
TGTGCCAGCTCGCGGGACAGGGAAGAAATCCCTGAAGCTTTCTTT	CASSRDREEIPEAFF	NA	TRBV18	TRBJ1-1	TRBD1
TGTGCCAGCAGCTTTACGCGGGGGGTCGTCCGCACAGATACGCAGTATTTT	CASSFTRGVVRTDTQYF	NA	TRBV7-6	TRBJ2-3	TRBD2
TGTGCCAGCAGTCCCCCTGGGACATGGAGATTAAATGAGCAGTTCTTC	CASSPPGTWRLNEQFF	NA	TRBV25-1	TRBJ2-1	NA
TGCGCCAGCAGACTAGGAGGGTTCGGGGAAAAACTGTTTTTT	CASRLGGFGEKLFF	NA	TRBV5-1	TRBJ1-4	NA
TGTGCCAGCAGTAATAGGGGGCCCAGCAATCAGCCCCAGCATTTT	CASSNRGPSNQPQHF	NA	TRBV27	TRBJ1-5	TRBD1
TGTGCCAGCAGCCGTAGACAGTCGGATAGGGGAAACACCATATATTTT	CASSRRQSDRGNTIYF	once	TRBV3-1/TRBV3-2	TRBJ1-3	NA
TGTGCCAGCAGCCACCCGGGACAGGGGGGCGATCAGCCCCAGCATTTT	CASSHPGQGGDQPQHF	once	TRBV7-9	TRBJ1-5	TRBD1
TGTGCCAGCAGATTTAAAACAGGGGGTCGGACAGATACGCAGTATTTT	CASRFKTGGRTDTQYF	NA	TRBV5-5	TRBJ2-3	TRBD1
TGTGCCAGCAGTTACTCTGGGCAGGGGGATTCACCCCTCCACTTT	CASSYSGQGDSPLHF	NA	TRBV6-5	TRBJ1-6	TRBD1
TGCGCCAGCAGCTCGGTGTGGGGGGGCCCTCCAGAGCAGTTCTTC	CASSSVWGGPPEQFF	NA	TRBV5-1	TRBJ2-1	NA
TGTGCCAGCAGTTCGAGCGGGGGACCGCCCAATGAGCAGTTCTTC	CASSSSGGPPNEQFF	NA	TRBV4-2	TRBJ2-1	TRBD2
TGTGCCAGCAGCTTCCCCGGGGGAACCCATAATTCACCCCTCCACTTT	CASSFPGGTHNSPLHF	NA	TRBV5-6	TRBJ1-6	NA
TGCGCCAGCAGCCAATACAGTCATAGCAATCAGCCCCAGCATTTT	CASSQYSHSNQPQHF	NA	TRBV4-1	TRBJ1-5	NA
TGTGCCAGCGACAGGCGGGTGAGGTACGAGCAGTACTTC	CASDRRVRYEQYF	NA	TRBV2	TRBJ2-7	NA
TGTGCCAGCATCGAGACCGGGACAGCGAACACTGAAGCTTTCTTT	CASIETGTANTEAFF	NA	TRBV2	TRBJ1-1	TRBD1
TGTGCCAGCATCAGCTCTGGAAACACCATATATTTT	CASISSGNTIYF	NA	TRBV6-5	TRBJ1-3	NA
TGTGCCAGTAGTATGTACAGGGAAGGTACCGGGGAGCTGTTTTTT	CASSMYREGTGELFF	NA	TRBV19	TRBJ2-2	NA
TGTGCCAGCAGTGGCCCGGGAGGAGCCGTATTTAATTCACCCCTCCACTTT	CASSGPGGAVFNSPLHF	NA	TRBV25-1	TRBJ1-6	NA
TGTGCCAGCAGTGACGGAGGGATTGATCAGCCCCAGCATTTT	CASSDGGIDQPQHF	NA	TRBV6-4	TRBJ1-5	NA
TGTGCCAGCAGTGTAACTAGCGGGGTGTACAATGAGCAGTTCTTC	CASSVTSGVYNEQFF	NA	TRBV6-4	TRBJ2-1	TRBD2
TGCGCCAGCAGCCAAGATGGAGGGGATAGGGAGCTGTTTTTT	CASSQDGGDRELFF	NA	TRBV4-1	TRBJ2-2	NA
TGTGCCAGCAGTCATAGGGCGGGCGGGGGCACTGAAGCTTTCTTT	CASSHRAGGGTEAFF	NA	TRBV14	TRBJ1-1	NA
TGTGCCAGCAGTGTCGGGGTGTTAAATCAGCCCCAGCATTTT	CASSVGVLNQPQHF	NA	TRBV2	TRBJ1-5	NA
TGCGCCAGCGCCCTATCGACAGGAGCTAACTATGGCTACACCTTC	CASALSTGANYGYTF	NA	TRBV4-1	TRBJ1-2	NA
TGTGCCATCAGTGTGGGGAACGGGGATTTCTATGGCTACACCTTC	CAISVGNGDFYGYTF	NA	TRBV10-3	TRBJ1-2	NA
TGCGCCAGCAGCTTTACACAGAACTATGGCTACACCTTC	CASSFTQNYGYTF	NA	TRBV5-1	TRBJ1-2	NA